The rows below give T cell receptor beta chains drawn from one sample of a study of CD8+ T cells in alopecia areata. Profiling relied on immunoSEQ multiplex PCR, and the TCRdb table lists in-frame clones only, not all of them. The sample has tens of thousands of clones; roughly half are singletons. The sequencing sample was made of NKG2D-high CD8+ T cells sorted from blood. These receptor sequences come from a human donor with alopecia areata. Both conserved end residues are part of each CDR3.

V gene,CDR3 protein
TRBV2,CASRDRPTDTQYF
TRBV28,CASSSYAEQFF
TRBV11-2,CASSLTQGLSYNEQFF
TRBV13,CASSSGLAGGEQFF
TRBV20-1,CSALRGEQYF
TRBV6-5,CASRTGRGYTF
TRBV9,CASSVPRGEAFF
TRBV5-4,CASSLGDQETQYF
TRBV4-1,CASSQGPPGQPQHF
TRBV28,CASSGTSGGHYNEQFF
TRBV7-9,CASSLSGNSYNEQFF
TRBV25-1,CASARVPDQETQYF
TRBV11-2,CASRPTGGTEAFF
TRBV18,CASSPGRVPYEQYF
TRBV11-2,CASSFLAGELFF
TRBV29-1,CSVDWARATMNTEAFF
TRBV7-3,CASSSPRSNTGELFF
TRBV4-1,CASSQPPGTEAFF
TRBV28,CASRWGQGAYEQYF
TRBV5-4,CASTTGLASTDTQYF
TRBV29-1,CSVEDDRQGINYEQYF
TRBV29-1,CSVLAGVGYEQYF
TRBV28,CASTPLGIPEAFF
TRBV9,CASSARFGETQYF
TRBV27,CASRRKDLEWSYTF
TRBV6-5,CASSSRKTVSTDTQYF
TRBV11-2,CASSLEASGGYGDTQYF
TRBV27,CASSLSQAYEQYF
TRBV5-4,CASSRWQADTQYF
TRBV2,CATVFGADTQYF
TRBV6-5,CASCPGTSYGYTF
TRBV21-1,CASSTPEGATQYF
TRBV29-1,CSILALTGELFF
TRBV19,CASSVGSTDTQYF
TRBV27,CASRIAGGPGDTQYF
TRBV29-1,CSVEGEEDTQYF
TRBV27,CASSSTQGREDTIYF
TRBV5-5,CASRAPGTSGEQFF
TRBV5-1,CASSLAGGNQETQYF
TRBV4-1,CASSPVQTSDEQYF
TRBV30,CAWSDPGPYEQYF
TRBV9,CASSGGGGELFF
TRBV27,CASSFGASGAHEQYF
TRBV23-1,CASSQSERVRRNEQFF
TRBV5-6,CASSLSVEQYF
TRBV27,CASRSGGPTDTQYF
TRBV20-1,CSARVYNEQFF
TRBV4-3,CASSQDLLGTDSYEQYF
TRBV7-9,CASSLGTASYNEQFF
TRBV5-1,CASSWADEQFF
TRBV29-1,CSVDGLAGIQETQYF
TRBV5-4,CASSWGTSGLYEQYF
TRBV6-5,CASRIGLDDYGYTF